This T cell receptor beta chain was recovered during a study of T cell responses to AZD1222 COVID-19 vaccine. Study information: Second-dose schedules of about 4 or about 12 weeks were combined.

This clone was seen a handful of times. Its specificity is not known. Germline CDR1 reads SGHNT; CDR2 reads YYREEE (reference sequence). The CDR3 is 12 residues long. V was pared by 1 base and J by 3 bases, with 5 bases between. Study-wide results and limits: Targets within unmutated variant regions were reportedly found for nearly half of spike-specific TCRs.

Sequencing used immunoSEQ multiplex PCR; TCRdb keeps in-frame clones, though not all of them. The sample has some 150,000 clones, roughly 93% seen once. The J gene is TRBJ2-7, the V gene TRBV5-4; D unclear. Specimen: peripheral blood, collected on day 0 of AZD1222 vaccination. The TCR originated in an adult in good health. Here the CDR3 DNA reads TGTGCCAGCAGCTTGTTTGGCTACGAGCAGTACTTC. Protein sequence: CASSLFGYEQYF.